This TCR beta chain was observed in a study of shared clonotypes between healthy human individuals. Study context: A couple of women and a few men aged 18 to 49 made up the donors.

Trimming shortened V by 4 bases and J by 1 base, and 7 bases separated the two germline ends. CDR3 length: 13 residues. CDR1 is SGHDT, CDR2 YYEEEE, per germline. Study processing details: Junction-only immunoSEQ data arrived without quality scores, meaning filtering differed. This table comes from immunoSEQ multiplex PCR, and its TCRdb copy is limited to in-frame clones, with some not included. For V, J and clone size, that table is used; D and trimming come from the DNA. The repertoire includes some 450,000 clones, more than 70% of them detected once, and more than 10% sits in the top ten. Those who donated were healthy HIV-negative adults, with no recent acute infections or vaccinations reported. Notes on the study in general: Only blood samples were collected, and tissue repertoires likely differ.

To note about this clone: The antigen is not known.

The chain joins TRBV5-6 to TRBJ2-3, with D uncertain. Input material: PBMCs. This TCR was sampled from a woman in her 40s in good health. Some clones in this sample may be carry-over from other donors' samples. The chain's CDR3 is CASSRRRTDTQYF. The CDR3 region has the DNA TGTGCCAGCAGCCGCCGACGCACAGATACGCAGTATTTT.